Listed here are 9 T cell receptor beta chains from one sample, sequenced in a study of blood T cell repertoires in COVID-19. Sequenced by immunoSEQ multiplex PCR; TCRdb stores in-frame clones only, minus some. The sample lists approximately 150,000 clones; around 77% were seen once. Material for sequencing was peripheral blood. The source of these receptors is a man aged 45 to 65 with active or convalescent COVID-19.

This clone occurred once. This chain links TRBV6-5 with TRBJ1-2; tentative D call: TRBD1 (5 bases). The CDR3 is made up of 14 amino acids. The V gene's germline CDR1 is MNHEY and CDR2 SVGAGI. V dropped 8 bases and J dropped 4 bases, with 17 bases sitting between them. CDR3 nucleotides: TGTGCCAGCCAAATTGGGCAGGGTTCCTATGGCTACACCTTC. Encoded protein: CASQIGQGSYGYTF.

This clone was found once. This chain links TRBV7-3 with TRBJ1-1; tentatively, D is TRBD1 (6 bases). This CDR3 spans 13 amino acids. V lost 5 bases, J lost 10 bases, and 17 bases lay in between. In germline, CDR1 is SGHTA, CDR2 FQGTGA. The CDR3 spells CASSPTSGGGAFF. The DNA for the CDR3 is TGTGCCAGCAGCCCCACTAGCGGAGGGGGAGCTTTCTTT.

The chain joins TRBV5-8 to TRBJ2-4; 7 bases are a match to TRBD1. V was pared by 0 bases and J by 1 base, with 4 bases of the junction left unmatched. The germline CDR1 and CDR2 sequences are SGHTS and YDEGEE. CDR3 size: 16 residues. CDR3: CASSLEGALAKNIQYF. The CDR3 DNA is TGTGCCAGCAGCTTGGAGGGGGCGCTGGCCAAAAACATTCAGTACTTC.

This chain's CDR3 is CAWSGTVSPGRNTEAFF. DNA for the CDR3: TGTGCCTGGAGTGGGACGGTGTCGCCCGGGAGGAACACTGAAGCTTTCTTT. V is TRBV30 and J is TRBJ1-1; D gene uncertain. Germline CDR1 GTSNPN, CDR2 SVGIG (reference sequence). The V and J ends lost 1 base and 1 base respectively, with 19 bases between them. The CDR3 consists of 17 residues.

This clone has only a few counts. The chain couples TRBV7-3 to TRBJ1-1; D uncertain. The CDR3 has 16 amino acids. Deletions cut 2 bases from V and 0 bases from J, with 13 bases between. The germline V gene has CDR1 SGHTA and CDR2 FQGTGA. The CDR3 here is CASSLYHLSMNTEAFF. The CDR3 DNA follows: TGTGCCAGCAGCTTATACCACCTCTCTATGAACACTGAAGCTTTCTTT.

The genes are TRBV24-1 and TRBJ2-5; a possible D gene is TRBD2 (6 bases). This CDR3 has 15 residues. With 1 base removed from V and 3 bases from J, the gap between germline ends came to 11 bases. In germline, CDR1 is KGHDR, CDR2 SFDVKD. CDR3 in DNA: TGTGCCACCAGTGATTTCCGGGGGACTGAAGAGACCCAGTACTTC. This sequence encodes CATSDFRGTEETQYF.

The chain uses TRBV4-1 and TRBJ2-1; D possibly corresponds to TRBD2 (6 bases). V lost 0 bases and J lost 5, with 11 bases in between. Germline CDR1 MGHRA, CDR2 YSYEKL. The CDR3 runs 15 residues. Here the CDR3 DNA reads TGCGCCAGCAGCCAAGATAGCGGTCAGAACAATGAGCAGTTCTTC. Translated: CASSQDSGQNNEQFF.

The chain has TRBV16 and TRBJ1-1; D gene uncertain. The CDR3 covers 12 residues. Germline CDR1 reads KGHSY; CDR2 reads FQNENV. Trimming left V 5 bases short and J 7 bases short, with 11 bases between. The CDR3 loop is CASSAVEIEAFF. Written as DNA, the CDR3 is TGTGCCAGCAGCGCGGTCGAGATTGAAGCTTTCTTT.

This clone is judged medium-sized. This chain connects TRBV21-1 to TRBJ2-1; the listed D gene, TRBD2, was not tested against the DNA. TRBV21-1 is noted as a pseudogene. The CDR3 contains 18 residues. Written as DNA, the CDR3 is TGTGCCAGCAGCGGGAGCGAGGAGGACGTCAGCTCCTACAATGAGCAGTTCTTC. Translation: CASSGSEEDVSSYNEQFF.